This entry lists 25 T cell receptor beta chains sequenced from one sample in a study of blood T cell repertoires in COVID-19. Libraries were prepared by immunoSEQ multiplex PCR; TCRdb keeps only in-frame clonotypes and omits some of them. The data show some 240,000 clones, with approximately 88% seen just once and around 3.1% held by the top ten. The sample taken for sequencing was PBMCs or T cells enriched from blood (not recorded which). Every receptor here comes from a woman aged 40 to 50 who had been exposed to COVID-19.

The rearrangement joins TRBV7-6 to TRBJ1-5, with 9 bases fitting TRBD1. This CDR3 spans 16 amino acids. V dropped 5 bases and J dropped 4; count of bases not matched to a gene: 9. Germline V CDR1 and CDR2: SGHVS, FNYEAQ. The CDR3 protein is CASSPGQGRANQPQHF. The CDR3 DNA is TGTGCCAGCAGCCCTGGACAGGGGCGGGCTAATCAGCCCCAGCATTTT. Full variable domain (rest looked up from reference TRBV7-6 and TRBJ1-5): GAGVSQSPRYKVTKRGQDVALRCDPISGHVSLYWYRQALGQGPEFLTYFNYEAQQDKSGLPNDRFSAERPEGSISTLTIQRTEQRDSAMYRCASSPGQGRANQPQHFGDGTRLSIL.

The rearrangement uses TRBV3-1 (or the pseudogene TRBV3-2) and TRBJ1-2; maybe TRBD1 (6 bases). The germline V and J ends were trimmed by 4 bases and 5 bases, with 14 bases remaining between them. Germline-derived CDR1 and CDR2 are LGHDT and YNNKEL (reference sequence). The CDR3 is made up of 14 amino acids. CDR3 protein: CASSPSSQGYGYTF. CDR3 bases: TGTGCCAGCAGCCCATCATCACAGGGTTATGGCTACACCTTC.

The V call is TRBV28, the J call TRBJ1-2, with 12 positions matching TRBD1. The V and J ends lost 5 bases and 7 bases, in that order; junction bases with no gene match: 8. Germline CDR1 and CDR2: MDHEN and SYDVKM. This CDR3 region has 15 residues. CDR3 loop: CASSPTGTGGRGYTF. The CDR3 DNA reads TGTGCCAGCAGTCCCACCGGGACAGGGGGCCGTGGCTACACCTTC.

J is TRBJ1-6 and V is TRBV6-5, with D tentatively TRBD1 (6 bases). With 5 bases removed from V and 8 bases from J, the gap between germline ends came to 16 bases. CDR3 length: 15 amino acids. Looked up from germline, CDR1 is MNHEY and CDR2 is SVGAGI. CDR3 DNA: TGTGCCAGCAGTCATAGAACGACAGGTGATTCACCCCTCCACTTT. It codes for CASSHRTTGDSPLHF.

The chain carries TRBV11-2 and TRBJ2-1; no reliable D call. Germline-derived CDR1 and CDR2 are SGHAT and FQNNGV. The CDR3 has 15 amino acids. V lost 1 base and J 7 bases, leaving 14 bases between the germline ends. CDR3 coding DNA: TGTGCCAGCAGCTTAGGCGGTTTGTCACGGAATGAGCAGTTCTTC. This gives the protein CASSLGGLSRNEQFF.

As to this clone: At one boundary the junction diverges from the germline segment, which might be a read error. The V call is TRBV5-1, the J call TRBJ1-5; 8 bases fit TRBD1. Germline assignment: CDR1 SGHRS and CDR2 YFSETQ. The CDR3 length is 15 residues. The CDR3 protein is CASSLAGGMNQPQHF. In DNA, the CDR3 is TGTGCCAGCAGTCTCGCAGGGGGCATGAATCAGCCCCAGCATTTT.

The chain carries TRBV24-1 and TRBJ2-1; D possibly corresponds to TRBD1 (5 bases). Germline loops: CDR1 KGHDR, CDR2 SFDVKD. The V gene lost 3 bases and the J gene lost 5 bases, with 13 bases spanning the gap. CDR3 length: 15 residues. This CDR3 is CATSDPQPGHNEQFF. CDR3 in DNA: TGTGCCACCAGTGATCCTCAGCCAGGGCACAATGAGCAGTTCTTC.

The chain recombines TRBV21-1 with TRBJ2-7; TRBD1 reflects the table's D call only, with no check against the DNA. TRBV21-1 is annotated as a pseudogene. The CDR3 is made up of 16 amino acids. CDR3 residues: CASSPRQGGKYEEQYF. The CDR3, as DNA: TGTGCCAGCAGCCCACGACAGGGTGGGAAGTATGAGGAGCAGTACTTC.

The chain has TRBV19 and TRBJ2-1; 7 bases map to TRBD1. The germline CDR1 and CDR2 sequences are LNHDA and SQIVND (reference sequence). V lost 0 bases and J lost 6; bases outside the gene matches: 5. The CDR3 sequence is 15 residues long. The CDR3 sequence: CASSIEDRWGNEQFF. The CDR3 region has the DNA TGTGCCAGTAGTATAGAGGACAGGTGGGGCAATGAGCAGTTCTTC.

V is TRBV29-1 and J is TRBJ2-5, with D unresolved. The V and J ends lost 0 bases and 1 base respectively, with 9 bases between them. From germline, CDR1 is SQVTM and CDR2 ANQGSEA. This CDR3 comprises 14 residues. CDR3 DNA: TGCAGCGTTGAAGACTTACAGACCCAAGAGACCCAGTACTTC. Its translation is CSVEDLQTQETQYF.

The chain combines TRBV4-2 with TRBJ1-2, with 7 nucleotides matching TRBD1. This CDR3 region has 13 residues. J gave up 7 bases and V 4 bases, and 6 bases lay outside the gene matches. Per germline, CDR1 LGHNA and CDR2 YNFKEQ. The CDR3 nucleotides read TGTGCCAGCAGCCCTGGGACAGCTACTGGCTACACCTTC. Translation: CASSPGTATGYTF.

Concerning this clone: A read error may produce the germline difference seen at one junction end. This chain uses TRBV5-1 with TRBJ1-1, with 8 bases that match TRBD1. The CDR3 consists of 14 residues. Looked up from germline, CDR1 is SGHRS and CDR2 is YFSETQ. As DNA, the CDR3 is TGTGCCAGCAGCAAGGACAGGGTAGGGACTGAAGCTTTCTTT. This sequence encodes CASSKDRVGTEAFF.

The chain employs TRBV5-5 and TRBJ1-2, with D possibly TRBD1 on 6 matching bases. V shed 1 base and J shed 7 bases, with 11 bases lying between them. From germline, CDR1 is SGHKS and CDR2 YYEKEE (reference sequence). The CDR3 runs 13 residues. The CDR3, as DNA: TGTGCCAGCAGCTTGACGCTCAGGGGTGGCTACACCTTC. Protein sequence: CASSLTLRGGYTF.

This chain joins TRBV19 and TRBJ1-4, with D perhaps matching TRBD1 (6 bases). The V end lost 6 bases, the J end lost 7 bases, and 18 bases lay between the germline ends. Germline CDR1 is LNHDA and CDR2 is SQIVND (reference sequence). The CDR3 extends over 15 amino acids. The CDR3 reads CASRITGLPSEKLFF. In nucleotides, the CDR3 is TGTGCCAGTAGGATAACAGGGTTACCTTCTGAAAAACTGTTTTTT.

The chain couples TRBV5-1 to TRBJ1-3; D is ambiguous. In germline, CDR1 is SGHRS, CDR2 YFSETQ. Trimming stripped 1 base from V and 7 bases from J, with 9 bases between. This CDR3 spans 13 amino acids. The DNA for the CDR3 is TGCGCCAGCAGCTTGCGACTCGGGAACACCATATATTTT. Protein sequence: CASSLRLGNTIYF.

This clone was seen once. The CDR3 DNA follows: TGCGCCAGCAGCTTGTCTCCTAGCCCCGACACTGAAGCTTTCTTT. Translated, it gives CASSLSPSPDTEAFF. The chain links TRBV5-1 to TRBJ1-1; D unresolved. The germline V and J ends were trimmed by 1 base and 3 bases, with 13 bases remaining between them. Germline loops: CDR1 SGHRS, CDR2 YFSETQ. The CDR3 loop spans 15 amino acids.

The rearrangement joins TRBV25-1 to TRBJ2-7, with TRBD1 matching over 7 bases. Germline loops: CDR1 MGHDK, CDR2 SYGVNS. There are 14 residues in the CDR3. The ends lost 2 bases at V and 1 base at J; junction bases unmatched: 2. The CDR3, as DNA: TGTGCCAGCAGTGAAGTCAGGGGGTCCTACGAGCAGTACTTC. Protein product: CASSEVRGSYEQYF.

The rearrangement joins TRBV19 to TRBJ2-3; no definite D call. The CDR3 spans 15 residues. The germline V and J ends were trimmed by 1 base and 5 bases, with 13 bases remaining between them. CDR1 and CDR2 from the germline V gene are LNHDA and SQIVND (reference sequence). The chain's CDR3 is CASSIGGPSGDTQYF. The CDR3 DNA sequence: TGTGCCAGTAGTATAGGTGGCCCCTCGGGAGATACGCAGTATTTT.

The gene calls are TRBV4-2 and TRBJ1-5; 10 nucleotides agree with TRBD1. Trimming removed 5 bases from V and 3 bases from J; junction bases left unmatched: 4. The CDR3 spans 15 residues. Looked up from germline, CDR1 is LGHNA and CDR2 is YNFKEQ. As DNA, the CDR3 is TGTGCCAGCAGCTCGACAGGGGGCTACAATCAGCCCCAGCATTTT. This codes for CASSSTGGYNQPQHF.

The chain carries TRBV7-2 and TRBJ2-7; 9 nucleotides match TRBD1. This CDR3 has 16 amino acids. CDR1 and CDR2 from the germline V gene are SGHTA and FQGNSA. J gave up 3 bases and V 1 base, and 7 bases lay outside the gene matches. The chain's CDR3 is CASSLGIGTGIYEQYF. In nucleotides, the CDR3 is TGTGCCAGCAGCTTAGGCATTGGGACAGGGATCTACGAGCAGTACTTC.

V is TRBV7-2 and J is TRBJ2-1; D is perhaps TRBD2 (6 bases). Germline V gene lookup returns CDR1 SGHTA and CDR2 FQGNSA. The CDR3 spans 16 residues. V gave up 5 bases and J gave up 3 bases, with 17 bases separating them. DNA for the CDR3: TGTGCCAGCAGCCCCGAGGCGGGAAGTAGCTACAATGAGCAGTTCTTC. Residues: CASSPEAGSSYNEQFF.

V and J are TRBV5-1 and TRBJ1-3, with D uncertain. This CDR3 is built from 13 residues. With 0 bases removed from V and 7 bases from J, the gap between germline ends came to 8 bases. CDR1 is SGHRS, CDR2 YFSETQ, per germline. The CDR3 bases are TGCGCCAGCAGCTTGGCCCAAATTAACACCATATATTTT. Translation: CASSLAQINTIYF.

A remark on this clone: At one end, the junction sequence differs from germline, possibly due to a read error. The V call is TRBV5-1, the J call TRBJ2-5, with D unresolved. The CDR3 is made up of 14 amino acids. Per germline, CDR1 SGHRS and CDR2 YFSETQ. Written as DNA, the CDR3 is TGTGCCAGCAGCTTGGAAACATTGCAAGAGACCCAGTACTTC. Translated, it gives CASSLETLQETQYF.

The chain couples TRBV19 to TRBJ2-2; 9 nucleotides align to TRBD2. This CDR3 spans 16 amino acids. Germline assignment: CDR1 LNHDA and CDR2 SQIVND (reference sequence). Germline trimming cut 6 bases from V and 6 bases from J; bases unmatched to any gene: 11. CDR3 DNA sequence: TGTGCCAGTAGACCTCTCTGGCGGGAGGGCCCCGGGGAGCTGTTTTTT. Translation: CASRPLWREGPGELFF. Using reference TRBV19 and TRBJ2-2 for the parts outside the CDR3, the full variable domain is DGGITQSPKYLFRKEGQNVTLSCEQNLNHDAMYWYRQDPGQGLRLIYYSQIVNDFQKGDIAEGYSVSREKKESFPLTVTSAQKNPTAFYLCASRPLWREGPGELFFGEGSRLTVL.

The chain has TRBV3-1 (or the pseudogene TRBV3-2) and TRBJ1-5, with a possible D match to TRBD1 (6 bases). The CDR3 totals 15 residues. The V gene lost 3 bases and the J gene lost 3 bases, with 12 bases spanning the gap. Germline CDR1 is LGHDT and CDR2 is YNNKEL (reference sequence). Written as DNA, the CDR3 is TGTGCCAGCAGCCAGGACGGGACAACCAATCAGCCCCAGCATTTT. Translation: CASSQDGTTNQPQHF.